The 22 T cell receptor beta chains listed next were all sequenced from one sample in a study of regulatory T cells in long-lasting Graves disease. Sequencing libraries for TCR beta were prepared with iRepertoire HTBI primers and Arm-PCR of CDR3 regions. TCRdb called the multiplex PCR reads again in MiXCR, with one record for every CDR3 protein. Of over 500,000 distinct CDR3 sequences listed, approximately 15% are singletons. This sample's time point: newly diagnosed GD, antithyroid drugs for less than 3 months. RNA from PBMCs was the source of the TCR library. This sample was also put to use in a study of T cells in Graves' hyperthyroidism and ophthalmopathy.

The source was peripheral blood mononuclear cells (PBMCs), collected at new diagnosis, from a patient treated with antithyroid drugs. Every receptor here comes from a woman aged 30 to 39 with Graves disease.

The chain recombines TRBV7-2 with TRBJ2-7, with a weak D call TRBD1 (5 bases). CDR1 is SGHTA and CDR2 is FQGNSA in the germline V gene. V was trimmed by 1 base and J by 5 bases, leaving 12 bases between them. This CDR3 has 14 residues. In DNA, the CDR3 is TGTGCCAGCAGCTTAGTCGCAGGGCCAAACGAGCAGTACTTC. This encodes CASSLVAGPNEQYF.

This chain uses TRBV20-1 with TRBJ1-4; D gene uncertain. In germline, CDR1 is DFQATT, CDR2 SNEGSKA (reference sequence). Trimming pared 0 bases from V and 0 bases from J, leaving 14 bases between. This CDR3 comprises 17 residues. The CDR3: CSARDRVGSTTNEKLFF. For the CDR3, the DNA is TGCAGTGCTAGAGATCGAGTCGGGAGTACAACTAATGAAAAACTGTTTTTT.

This chain connects TRBV20-1 to TRBJ1-1, with D maybe TRBD1 (6 bases). Trimming took off 3 bases at V and 1 base at J, with 12 bases between the two ends. Germline loops: CDR1 DFQATT, CDR2 SNEGSKA (reference sequence). The CDR3 contains 14 residues. This chain's CDR3 is CSASEDSANTEAFF. The CDR3 coding sequence is TGCAGTGCTAGCGAGGACAGTGCGAACACTGAAGCTTTCTTT.

This clonotype was observed at least ten times. The chain links TRBV28 to TRBJ2-7; D may correspond to TRBD1 or TRBD2 (5 bases each). Per germline, CDR1 MDHEN and CDR2 SYDVKM. V gave up 7 bases and J gave up 0 bases, with 13 bases separating them. This CDR3 has 14 residues. Here the CDR3 reads CASTVEDTSYEQYF. CDR3 nucleotide sequence: TGTGCCAGCACCGTGGAGGACACCTCCTACGAGCAGTACTTC.

This rearrangement joins TRBV5-1 to TRBJ2-2; D not resolved. The CDR3 runs to 15 residues. Deletions cut 6 bases from V and 2 bases from J, with 14 bases between. The germline gives CDR1 SGHRS, CDR2 YFSETQ. Here the CDR3 reads CASTRRTSNTGELFF. Here the CDR3 DNA reads TGCGCCAGCACCCGGCGGACCAGCAACACCGGGGAGCTGTTTTTT.

The chain carries TRBV12-3 or TRBV12-4 and TRBJ1-6, with 9 bases fitting TRBD1. V lost 3 bases to trimming and J lost 8 bases; unmatched junction nucleotides: 2. The CDR3 length is 14 residues. CDR3 region: CASSFWDRDSPLHF. Here the CDR3 DNA reads TGTGCCAGCAGTTTCTGGGACAGGGATTCACCCCTCCACTTT.

The chain links TRBV27 to TRBJ2-6; D unresolved. V shed 3 bases and J shed 0 bases, with 15 bases lying between them. This CDR3 comprises 18 residues. Per germline, CDR1 MNHEY and CDR2 SMNVEV (reference sequence). The CDR3 DNA reads TGTGCCAGCAGTTTTAGTCGGAGTCTTTACTCTGGGGCCAACGTCCTGACTTTC. Protein sequence: CASSFSRSLYSGANVLTF.

This clonotype was seen repeatedly, ten times or more. The chain combines TRBV2 with TRBJ2-7; tentatively, D is TRBD1 (6 bases). V was shortened by 4 bases and J by 3 bases, with 16 bases between the two germline ends. In germline, CDR1 is SNHLY, CDR2 FYNNEI. The CDR3 extends over 15 amino acids. The CDR3 region is CASSVNRERHYEQYF. The CDR3 DNA reads as TGTGCCAGCAGTGTAAACAGGGAGAGACACTACGAGCAGTACTTC.

This clonotype was seen ten or more times. This chain connects TRBV27 to TRBJ2-2; TRBD2 aligns across 9 bases. After removal of 6 bases from V and 0 bases from J, the junction contained 8 bases not matched to a gene. There are 17 residues in the CDR3. Germline V lookup: CDR1 MNHEY, CDR2 SMNVEV (reference sequence). CDR3 sequence (DNA): TGTGCCAGCAGCAGGGGACTAGCTTCGGCGAACACCGGGGAGCTGTTTTTT. It codes for CASSRGLASANTGELFF.

Comments on this clonotype: This could be a read error, since a much larger clone is one nucleotide away. The rearrangement joins TRBV25-1 to TRBJ1-5; a weak D match, TRBD1 (6 bases). Germline CDR1 reads MGHDK; CDR2 reads SYGVNS. The CDR3 is 15 residues long. V was shortened by 2 bases and J by 6 bases, with 14 bases between the two germline ends. The CDR3 sequence is CASSETGNGSQPQHF. DNA for the CDR3: TGTGCCAGCAGTGAAACAGGGAATGGTAGTCAGCCCCAGCATTTT.

This clonotype was seen many times. The chain uses TRBV2 and TRBJ1-5, with D maybe TRBD1 (6 bases). The germline V gene has CDR1 SNHLY and CDR2 FYNNEI. The CDR3 extends over 11 amino acids. V was pared by 8 bases and J by 10 bases, with 12 bases between. The CDR3 nucleotides are TGTGCCAGCCGACTAGGGGGACCCCAGCATTTT. This sequence encodes CASRLGGPQHF.

This CDR3 is CASSSLRTGRNEQYF. The CDR3 coding sequence is TGTGCCAGTAGTTCCCTACGGACAGGGAGGAACGAGCAGTACTTC. The rearrangement joins TRBV19 to TRBJ2-7, with 8 bases aligning to TRBD1. Germline V gene sequence: CDR1 LNHDA, CDR2 SQIVND (reference sequence). After removal of 5 bases from V and 5 bases from J, the junction contained 11 bases not matched to a gene. This CDR3 has 15 residues.

This chain links TRBV3-1 with TRBJ2-3, with 7 bases lining up with TRBD1. The germline V gene has CDR1 LGHDT and CDR2 YNNKEL (reference sequence). V was clipped by 1 base and J by 4 bases; unmatched bases: 11. CDR3 length: 17 amino acids. The CDR3 protein is CASSQAGRGRGSDTQYF. The CDR3 DNA follows: TGTGCCAGCAGCCAAGCAGGTCGGGGCAGGGGGTCAGATACGCAGTATTTT.

In this sample, this clonotype turned up a few times. This chain joins TRBV20-1 and TRBJ2-7; unclear D gene. Germline V gives CDR1 DFQATT, CDR2 SNEGSKA (reference sequence). The CDR3 spans 15 residues. Trimming took 5 bases from V and 0 from J, leaving 17 bases between them. The CDR3 DNA follows: TGCAGTGCTCTAGACTCTTCCCACAGCTCCTACGAGCAGTACTTC. As protein: CSALDSSHSSYEQYF.

This clonotype appeared a single time. A far bigger clonotype differs at one base, so this is likely a read error. V is TRBV10-1 and J is TRBJ2-4; 14 bases map to TRBD2. The J call may be wrong; the DNA end is better matched by TRBJ2-7. This CDR3 region has 14 residues. Germline CDR1 is WNHNN and CDR2 is SYGVQD (reference sequence). CDR3 amino acids: CASSDGLAGGEQYF. The DNA for the CDR3 is TGCGCCAGCAGTGACGGACTAGCGGGAGGCGAGCAGTACTTC.

This chain joins TRBV5-6 and TRBJ1-4, with D possibly being TRBD1 (5 bases). V gave up 2 bases and J gave up 13 bases, with 15 bases separating them. The CDR3 covers 13 residues. Germline-derived CDR1 and CDR2 are SGHDT and YYEEEE. In nucleotides, the CDR3 is TGTGCCAGCAGCTTTGGTCCCAGGGAGGGACTGTTTTTT. This translates into CASSFGPREGLFF.

To note about this clonotype: The CDR3 does not close with the conserved phenylalanine or tryptophan, likely indicating a read error. The J gene is TRBJ1-1, the V gene TRBV30, with D unclear. The germline V gene encodes CDR1 GTSNPN and CDR2 SVGIG (reference sequence). This CDR3 is built from 13 residues. Trimming removed 4 bases from V and 6 bases from J, with 15 bases in between. The CDR3 DNA follows: TGTGCCTGGAACACGGCGGGGTACGCTGAAGCTTTCCTT. Its protein product is CAWNTAGYAEAFL.

V is TRBV25-1 and J is TRBJ2-1; D is possibly TRBD1 or TRBD2 (5 bases each). The CDR3 extends over 14 amino acids. The V and J ends lost 3 bases and 12 bases respectively, with 18 bases between them. Germline V gene lookup returns CDR1 MGHDK and CDR2 SYGVNS. CDR3 nucleotides: TGTGCCAGCAGTGACCGGGACGGAACAAAGGGGCAGTTCTTC. It yields the protein CASSDRDGTKGQFF. Complete variable domain (other parts from reference TRBV25-1 and TRBJ2-1): EADIYQTPRYLVIGTGKKITLECSQTMGHDKMYWYQQDPGMELHLIHYSYGVNSTEKGDLSSESTVSRIRTEHFPLTLESARPSHTSQYLCASSDRDGTKGQFFGPGTRLTVL.

The V call is TRBV5-1, the J call TRBJ2-7; TRBD1 matches at 11 bases. This CDR3 comprises 15 residues. J lost 3 bases, V lost 4 bases, and 6 bases had no gene match. Germline values: CDR1 SGHRS, CDR2 YFSETQ. The CDR3 DNA is TGCGCCAGCAGCGGATCCGGGACAGGGGGCTACGAGCAGTACTTC. It codes for CASSGSGTGGYEQYF.

This clonotype appeared a few times. The chain recombines TRBV15 with TRBJ2-5; possible D gene TRBD1, 6 bases. There are 14 residues in the CDR3. The germline V and J ends were trimmed by 1 base and 0 bases, with 6 bases remaining between them. Germline values: CDR1 LNHNV, CDR2 YYDKDF (reference sequence). The CDR3 DNA follows: TGTGCCACCAGCAGAGCAGGGGACCAAGAGACCCAGTACTTC. It specifies CATSRAGDQETQYF.

The chain has TRBV4-2 and TRBJ1-5; D may be TRBD1 (5 bases). V lost 0 bases and J lost 6, with 12 bases in between. The CDR3 covers 15 residues. Germline V CDR1 and CDR2: LGHNA, YNFKEQ. CDR3 nucleotide sequence: TGTGCCAGCAGCCAAGACAGGGATGGGGGTCAGCCCCAGCATTTT. This gives the protein CASSQDRDGGQPQHF.

This clonotype has a count of ten or more. The rearrangement joins TRBV2 to TRBJ1-1; D not resolved. This CDR3 contains 15 residues. V was trimmed by 0 bases and J by 1 base, leaving 9 bases between them. Looked up from germline, CDR1 is SNHLY and CDR2 is FYNNEI. CDR3: CASSEAGSENTEAFF. The CDR3 bases are TGTGCCAGCAGTGAAGCAGGGAGTGAGAACACTGAAGCTTTCTTT.